The 3 T cell receptor beta chains given below trace back to one sample, sequenced in a study of graft-versus-host responses after intestinal transplantation. Clones were sequenced by immunoSEQ multiplex PCR, and TCRdb holds only the in-frame ones, with some missing. Counted here are roughly 25,000 clones, over 35% occurring once; the ten biggest clones make up under 0.8%. Source: alloreactive CD4+ T cells from a mixed lymphocyte reaction culture, taken before intestinal transplant. Subset described: CFSE-low proliferating T cells sorted from roughly six-day pre-transplant mixed lymphocyte reaction (GvH or HvG direction). All receptors come from a human patient who received an intestinal transplant.

V gene TRBV5-1 combines with J gene TRBJ2-5; TRBD2 aligns across 12 bases. The CDR3 loop spans 14 amino acids. J gave up 5 bases and V 4 bases, and 3 bases lay outside the gene matches. Germline V gene data show CDR1 as SGHRS and CDR2 as YFSETQ. CDR3 bases: TGCGCCAGCAGCAAGGGACTAGCGGGCGAGACCCAGTACTTC. Its protein is CASSKGLAGETQYF.

This clone was recorded a few times. The rearrangement links TRBV6-1 to TRBJ1-2, with unresolved D. The germline CDR1 and CDR2 sequences are MNHNS and SASEGT. The CDR3 spans 15 residues. Trimming removed 4 bases at V and 4 bases at J, with 16 bases between. As DNA, the CDR3 is TGTGCCAGCAGTGGTCCTGGGCGGGGTCTCTATGGCTACACCTTC. Amino acid sequence: CASSGPGRGLYGYTF.

This clone was picked up a small number of times. The rearrangement links TRBV7-8 to TRBJ1-3; possible D gene TRBD1, 5 bases. The V gene lost 1 base and the J gene lost 6 bases, with 16 bases spanning the gap. CDR3 size: 16 residues. CDR1 is SGHVS and CDR2 is FQNEAQ in the germline V gene. CDR3 region: CASSLVQHAGPNTIYF. The CDR3 DNA reads TGTGCCAGCAGCTTAGTCCAACATGCAGGGCCAAACACCATATATTTT.